This TCR beta chain was captured by sequencing in a study of T cell changes during pregnancy in multiple sclerosis. Worth noting for this clone: Relative to the germline gene, one junction end is altered; a read error may explain this.

Germline values: CDR1 SGHTS, CDR2 YDEGEE. There are 18 residues in the CDR3. The repertoire was sequenced with immunoSEQ multiplex PCR; TCRdb's copy has only in-frame clones and lacks some. The sample has about 87,000 clones; around 93% are singletons. Sequencing was performed on peripheral blood, taken in the third trimester of pregnancy. The receptor comes from a female donor in good health, enrolled as a control in a pregnancy study. The chain combines TRBV5-8 with TRBJ1-5; 8 nucleotides line up with TRBD1. The CDR3 nucleotides read TGTGCCAGCAGCTTGGTGGTTTGGGGGGCAGGGGGCAAACAGCCCCAGCATTTT. This codes for CASSLVVWGAGGKQPQHF.